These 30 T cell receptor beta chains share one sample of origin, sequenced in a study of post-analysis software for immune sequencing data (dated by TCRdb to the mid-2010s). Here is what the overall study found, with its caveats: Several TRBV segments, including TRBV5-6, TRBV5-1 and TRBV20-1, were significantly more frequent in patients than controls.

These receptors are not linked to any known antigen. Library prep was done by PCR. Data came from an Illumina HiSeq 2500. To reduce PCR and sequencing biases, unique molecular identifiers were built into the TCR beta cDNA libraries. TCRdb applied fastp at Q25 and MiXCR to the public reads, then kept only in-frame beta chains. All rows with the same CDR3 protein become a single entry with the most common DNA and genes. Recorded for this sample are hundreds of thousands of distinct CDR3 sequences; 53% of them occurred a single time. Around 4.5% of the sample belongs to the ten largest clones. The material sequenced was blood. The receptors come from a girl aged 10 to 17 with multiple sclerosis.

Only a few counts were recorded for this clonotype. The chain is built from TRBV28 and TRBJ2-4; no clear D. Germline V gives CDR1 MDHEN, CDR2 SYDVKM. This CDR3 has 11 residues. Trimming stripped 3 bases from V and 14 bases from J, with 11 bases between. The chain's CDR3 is CASSLGSSEYF. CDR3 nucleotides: TGTGCCAGCAGTTTGGGGTCTTCCGAGTACTTC.

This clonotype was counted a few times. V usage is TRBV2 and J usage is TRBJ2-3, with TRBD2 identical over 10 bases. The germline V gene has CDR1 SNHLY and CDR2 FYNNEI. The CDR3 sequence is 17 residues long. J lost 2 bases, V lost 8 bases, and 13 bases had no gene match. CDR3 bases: TGTGCCAGCTCTAAAGGAGGACTAGCGGCTCTCACAGATACGCAGTATTTT. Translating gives CASSKGGLAALTDTQYF.

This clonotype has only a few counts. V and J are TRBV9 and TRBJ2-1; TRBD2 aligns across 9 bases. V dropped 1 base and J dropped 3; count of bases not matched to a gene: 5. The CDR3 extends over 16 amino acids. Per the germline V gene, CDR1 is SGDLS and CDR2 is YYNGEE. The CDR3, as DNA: TGTGCCAGCAGCGTATCGGCGGGGGGGCTCTACAATGAGCAGTTCTTC. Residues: CASSVSAGGLYNEQFF.

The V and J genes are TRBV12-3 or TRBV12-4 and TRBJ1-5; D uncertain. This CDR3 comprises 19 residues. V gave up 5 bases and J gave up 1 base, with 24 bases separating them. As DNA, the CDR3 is TGTGCCAGCAGTGCCCGTTTGGGATCAGAGTGGTTGAGCAATCAGCCCCAGCATTTT. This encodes CASSARLGSEWLSNQPQHF.

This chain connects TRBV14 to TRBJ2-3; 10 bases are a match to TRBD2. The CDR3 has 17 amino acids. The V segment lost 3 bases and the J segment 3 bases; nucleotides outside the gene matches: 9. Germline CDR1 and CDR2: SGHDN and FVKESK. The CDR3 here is CASSHRLPGLATDTQYF. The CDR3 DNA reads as TGTGCCAGCAGCCATCGCCTCCCGGGACTAGCGACAGATACGCAGTATTTT.

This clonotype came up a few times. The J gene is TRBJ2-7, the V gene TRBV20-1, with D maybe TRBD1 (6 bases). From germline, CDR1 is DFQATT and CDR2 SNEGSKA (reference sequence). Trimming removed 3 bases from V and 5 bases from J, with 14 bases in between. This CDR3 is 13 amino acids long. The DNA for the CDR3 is TGCAGTGCTAGTAAGCACAGGGCAGACGAGCAGTACTTC. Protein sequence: CSASKHRADEQYF.

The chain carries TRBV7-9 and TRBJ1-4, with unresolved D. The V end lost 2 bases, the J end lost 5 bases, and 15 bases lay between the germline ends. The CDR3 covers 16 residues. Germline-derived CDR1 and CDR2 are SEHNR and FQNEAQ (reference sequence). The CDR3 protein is CASSLRPSRGNEKLFF. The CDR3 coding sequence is TGTGCCAGCAGCTTACGGCCTTCCCGAGGGAATGAAAAACTGTTTTTT.

The CDR3 bases are TGCAGTGCTAGCCCCGGGACAGGGTATGAAAAACTGTTTTTT. As protein: CSASPGTGYEKLFF. The J gene is TRBJ1-4, the V gene TRBV20-1; 9 bases agree with TRBD1. Germline CDR1 DFQATT, CDR2 SNEGSKA (reference sequence). V was clipped by 3 bases and J by 6 bases; unmatched bases: 5. The CDR3 is 14 amino acids.

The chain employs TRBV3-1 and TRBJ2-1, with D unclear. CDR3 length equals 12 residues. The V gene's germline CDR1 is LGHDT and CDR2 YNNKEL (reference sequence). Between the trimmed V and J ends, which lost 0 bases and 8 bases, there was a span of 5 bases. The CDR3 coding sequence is TGTGCCAGCAGCCAAGATAGAGATGAGCAGTTCTTC. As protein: CASSQDRDEQFF.

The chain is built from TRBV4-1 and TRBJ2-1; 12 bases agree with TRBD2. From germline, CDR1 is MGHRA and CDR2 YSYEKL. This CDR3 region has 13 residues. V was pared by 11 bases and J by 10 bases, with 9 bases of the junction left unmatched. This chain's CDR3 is CAGSSGRAWEQFF. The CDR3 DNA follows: TGCGCCGGCTCTAGCGGGAGGGCCTGGGAGCAGTTCTTC.

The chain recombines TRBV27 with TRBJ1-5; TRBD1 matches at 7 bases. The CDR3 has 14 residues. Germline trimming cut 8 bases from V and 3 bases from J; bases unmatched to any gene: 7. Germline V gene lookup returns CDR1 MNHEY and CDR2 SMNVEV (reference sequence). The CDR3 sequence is CASRQGGANQPQHF. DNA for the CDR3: TGTGCCAGCCGCCAGGGGGGGGCCAATCAGCCCCAGCATTTT.

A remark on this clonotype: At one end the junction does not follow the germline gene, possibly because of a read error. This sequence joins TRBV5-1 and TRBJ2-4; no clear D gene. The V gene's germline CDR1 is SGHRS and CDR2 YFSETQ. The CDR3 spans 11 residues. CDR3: CASNLGLEQYF. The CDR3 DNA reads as TGCGCCAGCAACTTGGGGTTAGAGCAGTACTTC.

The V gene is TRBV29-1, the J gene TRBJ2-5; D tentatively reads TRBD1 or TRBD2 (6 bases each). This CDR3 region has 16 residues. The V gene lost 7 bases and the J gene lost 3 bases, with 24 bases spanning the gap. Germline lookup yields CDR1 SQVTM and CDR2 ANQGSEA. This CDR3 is CSAGSRGRLGKETQYF. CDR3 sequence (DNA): TGCAGCGCCGGGTCCCGGGGGCGCTTAGGAAAAGAGACCCAGTACTTC.

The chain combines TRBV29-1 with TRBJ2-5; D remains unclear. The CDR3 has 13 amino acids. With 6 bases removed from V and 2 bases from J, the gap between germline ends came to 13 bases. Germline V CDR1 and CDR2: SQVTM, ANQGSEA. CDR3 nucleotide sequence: TGCAGCGTCGGACGGACGGTACAAGAGACCCAGTACTTC. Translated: CSVGRTVQETQYF.

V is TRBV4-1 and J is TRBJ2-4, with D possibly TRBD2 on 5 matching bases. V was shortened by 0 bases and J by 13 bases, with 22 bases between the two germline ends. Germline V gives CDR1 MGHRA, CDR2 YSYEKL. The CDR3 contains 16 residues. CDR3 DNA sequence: TGCGCCAGCAGCCAAGAGGCTAGCCCCAAACACTACGGGCAGTACTTC. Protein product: CASSQEASPKHYGQYF.

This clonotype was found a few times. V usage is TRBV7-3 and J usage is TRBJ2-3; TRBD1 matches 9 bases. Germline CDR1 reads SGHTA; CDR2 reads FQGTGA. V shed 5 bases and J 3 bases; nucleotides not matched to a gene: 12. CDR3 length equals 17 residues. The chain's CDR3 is CASSLRPRDRVTDTQYF. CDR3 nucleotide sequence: TGTGCCAGCAGCCTACGACCCCGGGACAGGGTAACAGATACGCAGTATTTT.

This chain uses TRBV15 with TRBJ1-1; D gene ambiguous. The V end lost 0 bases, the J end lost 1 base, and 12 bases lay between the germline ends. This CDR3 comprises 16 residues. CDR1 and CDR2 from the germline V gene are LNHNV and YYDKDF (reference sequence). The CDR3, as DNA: TGTGCCACCAGCAGAGATCGATGGACTCCGAACACTGAAGCTTTCTTT. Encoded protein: CATSRDRWTPNTEAFF.

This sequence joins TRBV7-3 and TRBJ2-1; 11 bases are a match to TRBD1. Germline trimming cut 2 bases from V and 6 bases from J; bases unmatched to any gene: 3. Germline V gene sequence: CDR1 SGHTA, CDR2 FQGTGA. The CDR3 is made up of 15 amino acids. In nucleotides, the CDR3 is TGTGCCAGCAGCTTAGTGGACAGGGGGCGCAATGAGCAGTTCTTC. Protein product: CASSLVDRGRNEQFF. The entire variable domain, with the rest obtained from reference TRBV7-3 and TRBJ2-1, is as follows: GAGVSQTPSNKVTEKGKYVELRCDPISGHTALYWYRQSLGQGPEFLIYFQGTGAADDSGLPNDRFFAVRPEGSVSTLKIQRTERGDSAVYLCASSLVDRGRNEQFFGPGTRLTVL.

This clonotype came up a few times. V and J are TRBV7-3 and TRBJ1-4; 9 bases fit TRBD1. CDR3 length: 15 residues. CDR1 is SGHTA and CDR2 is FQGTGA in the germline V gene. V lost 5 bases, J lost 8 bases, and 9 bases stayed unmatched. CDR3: CASSPTGGTGEKLFF. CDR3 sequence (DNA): TGTGCCAGCAGCCCGACAGGGGGTACTGGAGAAAAACTGTTTTTT.

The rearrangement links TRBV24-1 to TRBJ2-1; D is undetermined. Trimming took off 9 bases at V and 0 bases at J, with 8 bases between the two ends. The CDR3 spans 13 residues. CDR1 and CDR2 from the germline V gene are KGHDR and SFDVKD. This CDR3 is CATASLSYNEQFF. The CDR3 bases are TGTGCCACCGCGTCCCTCTCCTACAATGAGCAGTTCTTC.

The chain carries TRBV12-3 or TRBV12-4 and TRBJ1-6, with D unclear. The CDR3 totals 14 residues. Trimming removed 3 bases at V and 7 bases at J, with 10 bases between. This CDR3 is CASSFIVKNSPLHF. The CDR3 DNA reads TGTGCCAGCAGTTTTATTGTGAAGAATTCACCCCTCCACTTT.

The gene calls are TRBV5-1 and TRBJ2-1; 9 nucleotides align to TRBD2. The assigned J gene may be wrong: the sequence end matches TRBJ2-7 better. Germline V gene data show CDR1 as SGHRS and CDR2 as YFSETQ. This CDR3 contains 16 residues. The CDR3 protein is CASSFTGTSTYNEQYF. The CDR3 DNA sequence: TGCGCCAGCAGCTTTACCGGGACTAGCACCTACAATGAGCAGTACTTC.

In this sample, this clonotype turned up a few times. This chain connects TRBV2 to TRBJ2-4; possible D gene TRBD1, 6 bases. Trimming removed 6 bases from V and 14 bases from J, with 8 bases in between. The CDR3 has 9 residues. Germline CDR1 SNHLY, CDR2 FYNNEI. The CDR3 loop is CASRDREYF. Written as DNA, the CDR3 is TGTGCCAGCAGGGACAGAGAGTACTTC. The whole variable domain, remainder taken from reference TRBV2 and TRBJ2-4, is EPEVTQTPSHQVTQMGQEVILRCVPISNHLYFYWYRQILGQKVEFLVSFYNNEISEKSEIFDDQFSVERPDGSNFTLKIRSTKLEDSAMYFCASRDREYFGAGTRLSVL.

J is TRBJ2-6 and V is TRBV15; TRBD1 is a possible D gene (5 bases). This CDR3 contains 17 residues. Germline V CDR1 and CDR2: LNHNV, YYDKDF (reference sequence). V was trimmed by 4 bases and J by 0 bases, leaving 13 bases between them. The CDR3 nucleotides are TGTGCCACCAGCACCAAGCGACAGTCCTCTGGGGCCAACGTCCTGACTTTC. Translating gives CATSTKRQSSGANVLTF.

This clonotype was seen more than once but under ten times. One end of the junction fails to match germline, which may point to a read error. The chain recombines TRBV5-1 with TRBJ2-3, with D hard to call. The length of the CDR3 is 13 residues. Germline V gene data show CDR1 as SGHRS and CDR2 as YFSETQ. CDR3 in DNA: TGTGCCAGCAGCCTTGGGCCCTCAGATACGCAGTATTTT. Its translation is CASSLGPSDTQYF.

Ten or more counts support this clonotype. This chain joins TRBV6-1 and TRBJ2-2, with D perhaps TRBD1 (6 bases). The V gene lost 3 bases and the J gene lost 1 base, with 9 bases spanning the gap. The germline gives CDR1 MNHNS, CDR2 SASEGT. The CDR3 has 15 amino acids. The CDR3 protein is CASSEAGENTGELFF. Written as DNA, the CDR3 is TGTGCCAGCAGTGAGGCAGGGGAGAACACCGGGGAGCTGTTTTTT.

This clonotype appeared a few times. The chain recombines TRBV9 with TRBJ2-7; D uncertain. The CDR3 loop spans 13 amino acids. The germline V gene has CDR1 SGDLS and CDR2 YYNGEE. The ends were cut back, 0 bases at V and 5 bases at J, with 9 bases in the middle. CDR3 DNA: TGTGCCAGCAGCGTAGCTGGGGTCCACGAGCAGTACTTC. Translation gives CASSVAGVHEQYF.

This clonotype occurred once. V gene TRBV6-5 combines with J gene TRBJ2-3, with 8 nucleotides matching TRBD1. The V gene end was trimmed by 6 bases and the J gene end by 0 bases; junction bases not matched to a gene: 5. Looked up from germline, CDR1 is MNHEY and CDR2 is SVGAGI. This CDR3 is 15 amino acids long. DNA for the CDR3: TGTGCCAGCAGCGACAGGGGACTTAGCACAGATACGCAGTATTTT. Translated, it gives CASSDRGLSTDTQYF.

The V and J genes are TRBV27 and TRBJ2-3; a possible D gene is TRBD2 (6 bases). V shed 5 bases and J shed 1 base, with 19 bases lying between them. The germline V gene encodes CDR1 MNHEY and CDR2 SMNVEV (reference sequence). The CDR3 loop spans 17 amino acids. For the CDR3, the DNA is TGTGCCAGCAGTCGAGTCGTGTGGCGGGACGGCACAGATACGCAGTATTTT. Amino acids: CASSRVVWRDGTDTQYF.

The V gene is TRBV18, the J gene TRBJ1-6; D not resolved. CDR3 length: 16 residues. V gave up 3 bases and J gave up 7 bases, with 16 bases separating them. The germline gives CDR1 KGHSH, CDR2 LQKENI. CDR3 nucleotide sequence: TGTGCCAGCTCACCGGATCTAGGGCCACGGAATTCACCCCTCCACTTT. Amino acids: CASSPDLGPRNSPLHF.